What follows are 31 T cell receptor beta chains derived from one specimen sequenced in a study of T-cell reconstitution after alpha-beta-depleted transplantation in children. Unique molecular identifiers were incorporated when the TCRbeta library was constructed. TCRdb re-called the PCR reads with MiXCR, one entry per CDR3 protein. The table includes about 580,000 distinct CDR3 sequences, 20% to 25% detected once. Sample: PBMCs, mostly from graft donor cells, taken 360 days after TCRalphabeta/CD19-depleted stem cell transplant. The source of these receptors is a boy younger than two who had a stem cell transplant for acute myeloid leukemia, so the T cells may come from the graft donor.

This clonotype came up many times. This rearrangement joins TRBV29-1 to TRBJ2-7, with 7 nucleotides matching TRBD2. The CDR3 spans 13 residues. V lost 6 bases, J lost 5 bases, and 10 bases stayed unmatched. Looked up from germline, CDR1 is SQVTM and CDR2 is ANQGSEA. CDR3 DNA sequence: TGCAGCGTGAGAGCGGCGGGGAGGGACGAGCAGTACTTC. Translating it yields CSVRAAGRDEQYF.

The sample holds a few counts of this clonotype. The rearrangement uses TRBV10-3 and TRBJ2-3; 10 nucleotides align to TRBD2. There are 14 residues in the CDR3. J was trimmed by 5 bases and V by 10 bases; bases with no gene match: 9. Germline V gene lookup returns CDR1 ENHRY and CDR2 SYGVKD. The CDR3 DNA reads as TGTGCCACCTTTAGCGGGGGGCATAAAGATACGCAGTATTTT. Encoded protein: CATFSGGHKDTQYF.

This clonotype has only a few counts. The DNA for the CDR3 is TGCAGTGCTACGACAGGGACCAACTATGGCTACACCTTC. It is translated as CSATTGTNYGYTF. V gene TRBV20-1 combines with J gene TRBJ1-2, with 7 bases lining up with TRBD1. Trimming at V came to 4 bases and at J to 2 bases, leaving 4 bases not matched to a gene. Germline CDR1 reads DFQATT; CDR2 reads SNEGSKA (reference sequence). This CDR3 contains 13 residues.

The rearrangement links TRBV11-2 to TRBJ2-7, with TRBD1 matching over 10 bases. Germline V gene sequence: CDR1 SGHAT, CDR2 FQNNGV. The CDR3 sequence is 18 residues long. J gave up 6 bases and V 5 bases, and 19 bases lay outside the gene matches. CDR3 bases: TGTGCCAGCAGCCCGACAGGGGGCAGACTACTACTACTAGGCGAGCAGTACTTC. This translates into CASSPTGGRLLLLGEQYF.

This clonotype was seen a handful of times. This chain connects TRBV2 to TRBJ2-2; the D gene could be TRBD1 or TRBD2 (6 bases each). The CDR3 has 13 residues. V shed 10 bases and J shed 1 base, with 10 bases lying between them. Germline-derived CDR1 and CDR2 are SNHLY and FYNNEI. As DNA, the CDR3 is TGTGCCACTGGGGGGCAGAACACCGGGGAGCTGTTTTTT. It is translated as CATGGQNTGELFF.

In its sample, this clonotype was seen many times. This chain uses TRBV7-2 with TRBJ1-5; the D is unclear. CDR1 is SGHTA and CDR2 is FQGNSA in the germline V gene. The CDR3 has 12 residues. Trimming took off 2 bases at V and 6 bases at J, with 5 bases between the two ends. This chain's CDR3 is CASSLTSQPQHF. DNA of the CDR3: TGTGCCAGCAGCTTAACGTCTCAGCCCCAGCATTTT.

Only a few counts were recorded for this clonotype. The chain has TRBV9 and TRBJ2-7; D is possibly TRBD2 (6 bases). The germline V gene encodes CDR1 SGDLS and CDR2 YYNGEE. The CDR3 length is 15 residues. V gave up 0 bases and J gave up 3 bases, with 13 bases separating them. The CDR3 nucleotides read TGTGCCAGCAGCGTAGAGGCGGGGCCGAGCTACGAGCAGTACTTC. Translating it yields CASSVEAGPSYEQYF.

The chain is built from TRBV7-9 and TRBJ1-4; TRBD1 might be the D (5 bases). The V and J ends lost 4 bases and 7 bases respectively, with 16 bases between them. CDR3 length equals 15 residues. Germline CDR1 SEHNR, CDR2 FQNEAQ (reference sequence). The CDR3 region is CASSSEDSISEKLFF. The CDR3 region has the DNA TGTGCCAGCAGCTCAGAAGACAGTATTAGTGAAAAACTGTTTTTT.

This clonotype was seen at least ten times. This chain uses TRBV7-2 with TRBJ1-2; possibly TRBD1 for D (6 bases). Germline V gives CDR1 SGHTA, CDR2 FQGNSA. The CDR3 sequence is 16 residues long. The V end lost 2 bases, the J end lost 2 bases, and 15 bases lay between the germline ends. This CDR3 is CASSLMAQGGNYGYTF. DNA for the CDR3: TGTGCCAGCAGCTTAATGGCACAGGGAGGCAACTATGGCTACACCTTC.

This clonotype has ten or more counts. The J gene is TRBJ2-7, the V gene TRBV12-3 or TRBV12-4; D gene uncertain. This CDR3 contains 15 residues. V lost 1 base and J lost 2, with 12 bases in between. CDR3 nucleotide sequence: TGTGCCAGCAGTTTAGGCATACCTCCCCCCTACGAGCAGTACTTC. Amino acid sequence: CASSLGIPPPYEQYF.

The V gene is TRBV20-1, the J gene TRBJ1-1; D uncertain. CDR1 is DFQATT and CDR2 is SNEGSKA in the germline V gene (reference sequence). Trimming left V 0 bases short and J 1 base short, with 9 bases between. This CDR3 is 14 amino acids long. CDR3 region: CSAREGGGNTEAFF. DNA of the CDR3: TGCAGTGCTAGAGAGGGTGGAGGGAACACTGAAGCTTTCTTT.

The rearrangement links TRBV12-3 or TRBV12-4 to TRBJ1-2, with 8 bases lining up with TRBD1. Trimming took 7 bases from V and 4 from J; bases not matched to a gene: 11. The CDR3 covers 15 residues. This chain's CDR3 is CASTPGQAVPYGYTF. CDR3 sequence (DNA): TGTGCCAGCACTCCGGGACAGGCTGTCCCCTATGGCTACACCTTC.

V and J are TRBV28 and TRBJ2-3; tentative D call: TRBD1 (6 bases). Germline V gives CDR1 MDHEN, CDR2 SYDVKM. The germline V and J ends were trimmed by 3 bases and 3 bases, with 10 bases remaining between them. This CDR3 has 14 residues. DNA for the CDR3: TGTGCCAGCAGTTTGTTCAGGGGTACAGATACGCAGTATTTT. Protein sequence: CASSLFRGTDTQYF.

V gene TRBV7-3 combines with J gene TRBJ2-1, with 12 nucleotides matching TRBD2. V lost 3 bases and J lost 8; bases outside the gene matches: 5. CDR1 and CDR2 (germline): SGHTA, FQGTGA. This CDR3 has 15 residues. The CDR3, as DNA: TGTGCCAGCAGCTTCCTAGCGGGGGGGCCGGATGAGCAGTTCTTC. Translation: CASSFLAGGPDEQFF.

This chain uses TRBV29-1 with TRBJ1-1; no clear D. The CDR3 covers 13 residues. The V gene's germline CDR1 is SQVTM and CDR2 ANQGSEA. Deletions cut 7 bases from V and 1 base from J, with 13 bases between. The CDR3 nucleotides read TGCAGCGCAACGCAGTTGGGGAACACTGAAGCTTTCTTT. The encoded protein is CSATQLGNTEAFF.

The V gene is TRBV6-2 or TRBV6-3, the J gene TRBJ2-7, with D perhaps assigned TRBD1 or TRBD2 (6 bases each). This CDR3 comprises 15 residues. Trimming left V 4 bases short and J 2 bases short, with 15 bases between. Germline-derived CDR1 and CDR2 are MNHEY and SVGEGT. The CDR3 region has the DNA TGTGCCAGCAGTTCCTCAGGAGGGGGGCCCTACGAGCAGTACTTC. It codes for CASSSSGGGPYEQYF.

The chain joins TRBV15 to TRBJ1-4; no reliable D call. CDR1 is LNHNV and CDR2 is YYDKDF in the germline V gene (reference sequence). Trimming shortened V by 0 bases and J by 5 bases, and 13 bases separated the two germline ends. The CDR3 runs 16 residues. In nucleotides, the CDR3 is TGTGCCACCAGCAGAGATATAAGGCGAGGAAATGAAAAACTGTTTTTT. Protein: CATSRDIRRGNEKLFF.

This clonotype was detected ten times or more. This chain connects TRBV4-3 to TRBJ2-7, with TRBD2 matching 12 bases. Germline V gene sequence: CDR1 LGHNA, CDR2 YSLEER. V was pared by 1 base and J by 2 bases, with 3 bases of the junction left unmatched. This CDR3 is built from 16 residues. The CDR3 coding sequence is TGCGCCAGCAGCCAAGGAGCTAGCGGGGGGGCCTACGAGCAGTACTTC. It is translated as CASSQGASGGAYEQYF.

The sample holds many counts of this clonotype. The DNA for the CDR3 is TGCAGTGCTAGTGTCTCAGGCCTCACCTACGAGCAGTACGTC. It translates to CSASVSGLTYEQYV. The V call is TRBV20-1, the J call TRBJ2-7; D call uncertain. The V end lost 3 bases, the J end lost 2 bases, and 14 bases lay between the germline ends. From germline, CDR1 is DFQATT and CDR2 SNEGSKA (reference sequence). CDR3 length: 14 residues.

CDR3 DNA sequence: TGTGCCAGCAGCCAAGCTAGCGGGGGGCAAGAGACCCAGTACTTC. Its translation is CASSQASGGQETQYF. V usage is TRBV3-1 and J usage is TRBJ2-5; 11 bases map to TRBD2. The V gene end was trimmed by 1 base and the J gene end by 2 bases; junction bases not matched to a gene: 0. The CDR3 runs 15 residues. Germline values: CDR1 LGHDT, CDR2 YNNKEL (reference sequence).

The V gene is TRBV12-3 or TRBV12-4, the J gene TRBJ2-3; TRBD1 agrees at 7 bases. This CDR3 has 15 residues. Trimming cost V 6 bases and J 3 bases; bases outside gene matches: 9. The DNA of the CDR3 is TGTGCCAGCAGCAGAGTTCAGGGGGAGACAGATACGCAGTATTTT. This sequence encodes CASSRVQGETDTQYF.

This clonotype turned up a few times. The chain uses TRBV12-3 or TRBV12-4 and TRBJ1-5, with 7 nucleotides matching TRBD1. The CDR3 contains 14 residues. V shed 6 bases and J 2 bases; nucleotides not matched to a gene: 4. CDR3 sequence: CASSNTGGNQPQHF. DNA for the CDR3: TGTGCCAGCAGCAACACAGGGGGCAATCAGCCCCAGCATTTT.

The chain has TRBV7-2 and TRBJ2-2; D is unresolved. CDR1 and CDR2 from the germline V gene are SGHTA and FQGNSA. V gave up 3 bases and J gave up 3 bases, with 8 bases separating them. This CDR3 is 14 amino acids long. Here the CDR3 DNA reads TGTGCCAGCAGCTTCGATGGTGACACCGGGGAGCTGTTTTTT. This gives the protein CASSFDGDTGELFF.

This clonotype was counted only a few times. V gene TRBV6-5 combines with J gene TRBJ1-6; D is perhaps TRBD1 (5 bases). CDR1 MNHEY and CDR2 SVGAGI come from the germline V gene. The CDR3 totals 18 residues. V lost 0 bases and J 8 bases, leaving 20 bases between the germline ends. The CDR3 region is CASSYSGQGPTQDSPLHF. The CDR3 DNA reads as TGTGCCAGCAGTTACTCAGGGCAGGGCCCGACCCAGGATTCACCCCTCCACTTT.

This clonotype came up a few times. The CDR3, as DNA: TGTGCCAGTAGCCAGGCGGGTTTTCGCACAGATACGCAGTATTTT. This translates into CASSQAGFRTDTQYF. This chain connects TRBV19 to TRBJ2-3, with D perhaps matching TRBD2 (5 bases). Trimming cost V 6 bases and J 1 base, with 14 bases left between them. The CDR3 has 15 residues. The germline gives CDR1 LNHDA, CDR2 SQIVND (reference sequence).

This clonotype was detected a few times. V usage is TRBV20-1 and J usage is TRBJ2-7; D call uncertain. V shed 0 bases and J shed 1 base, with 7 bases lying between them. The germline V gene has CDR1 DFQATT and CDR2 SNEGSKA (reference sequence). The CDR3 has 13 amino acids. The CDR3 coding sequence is TGCAGTGCTAGAGAACCAGCTTCCTACGAGCAGTACGTC. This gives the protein CSAREPASYEQYV.

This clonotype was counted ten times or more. DNA for the CDR3: TGCGCCAGCAGCCCAGCCCGTGGTGGCATGAACACTGAAGCTTTCTTT. This sequence encodes CASSPARGGMNTEAFF. This sequence joins TRBV5-1 and TRBJ1-1; no clear D. In germline, CDR1 is SGHRS, CDR2 YFSETQ. Trimming left V 4 bases short and J 0 bases short, with 16 bases between. The CDR3 is 16 residues long.

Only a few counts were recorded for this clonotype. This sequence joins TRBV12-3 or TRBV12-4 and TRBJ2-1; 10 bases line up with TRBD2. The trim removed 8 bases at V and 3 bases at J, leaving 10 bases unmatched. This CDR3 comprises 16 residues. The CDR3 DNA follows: TGTGCCAGCCCACCGCCCGGGACTAGCGTCTACAATGAGCAGTTCTTC. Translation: CASPPPGTSVYNEQFF.

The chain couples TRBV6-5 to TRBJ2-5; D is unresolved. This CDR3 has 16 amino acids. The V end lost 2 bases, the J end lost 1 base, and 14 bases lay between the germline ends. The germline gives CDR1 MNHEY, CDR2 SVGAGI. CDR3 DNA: TGTGCCAGCAGTTACCGAAGAGGCGTAGTCCAAGAGACCCAGTACTTC. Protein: CASSYRRGVVQETQYF.

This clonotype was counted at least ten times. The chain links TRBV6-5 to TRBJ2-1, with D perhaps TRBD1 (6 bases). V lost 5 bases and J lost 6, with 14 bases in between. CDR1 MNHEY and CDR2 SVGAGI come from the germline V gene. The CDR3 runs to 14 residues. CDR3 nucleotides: TGTGCCAGCAGTAACGGACAGATAAGCAATGAGCAGTTCTTC. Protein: CASSNGQISNEQFF.

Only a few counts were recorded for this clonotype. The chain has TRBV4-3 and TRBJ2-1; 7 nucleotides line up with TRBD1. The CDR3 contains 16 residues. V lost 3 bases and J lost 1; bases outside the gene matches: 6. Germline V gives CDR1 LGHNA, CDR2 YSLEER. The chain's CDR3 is CASSHDRQGSYNEQFF. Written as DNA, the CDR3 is TGCGCCAGCAGCCACGACAGACAGGGTTCCTACAATGAGCAGTTCTTC.